These 8 T cell receptor beta chains came from one sample sequenced in a study of T cell changes during pregnancy in multiple sclerosis. Sequencing used immunoSEQ multiplex PCR; TCRdb keeps in-frame clones, though not all of them. The sample lists 15,000 to 20,000 clones, roughly 90% occurring once. The input for sequencing was CD8+ T cells from peripheral blood mononuclear cells, taken after pregnancy. The receptors were gathered from a female donor in good health, enrolled as a control in a pregnancy study.

This chain joins TRBV19 and TRBJ1-1, with unresolved D. V was clipped by 5 bases and J by 5 bases, with 9 bases between them. This CDR3 region has 12 residues. Per germline, CDR1 LNHDA and CDR2 SQIVND (reference sequence). Here the CDR3 reads CASSFGVTEAFF. CDR3 sequence (DNA): TGTGCCAGTAGTTTCGGGGTTACTGAAGCTTTCTTT.

V and J are TRBV5-4 and TRBJ1-2; D possibly corresponds to TRBD1 (6 bases). V was cut by 6 bases and J by 5 bases, with 14 bases left in between. The CDR3 has 13 residues. Germline V lookup: CDR1 SGHNT, CDR2 YYREEE (reference sequence). CDR3 in DNA: TGTGCCAGCACTCCGGGGACAAAATATGGCTACACCTTC. Residues: CASTPGTKYGYTF.

CDR3 in amino acids: CASRGTGVRYEQYF. CDR3 nucleotide sequence: TGTGCCAGCAGGGGTACAGGGGTGCGCTACGAGCAGTACTTC. The chain uses TRBV2 and TRBJ2-7, with TRBD1 matching over 7 bases. Germline loops: CDR1 SNHLY, CDR2 FYNNEI. The CDR3 has 14 amino acids. With V trimmed by 6 bases and J by 3 bases, 8 bases remained unmatched.

This chain links TRBV9 with TRBJ2-7; 12 bases align to TRBD2. The CDR3 extends over 15 amino acids. Germline loops: CDR1 SGDLS, CDR2 YYNGEE. V shed 3 bases and J 3 bases; nucleotides not matched to a gene: 4. CDR3 bases: TGTGCCAGCAGCGCGACTAGCGGGGGCCACTACGAGCAGTACTTC. It yields the protein CASSATSGGHYEQYF.

The V call is TRBV5-6, the J call TRBJ1-2; no definite D call. CDR3 length equals 15 residues. The germline V gene encodes CDR1 SGHDT and CDR2 YYEEEE. Trimming pared 6 bases from V and 4 bases from J, leaving 19 bases between. The CDR3 DNA follows: TGTGCCAGCATTCCGGCGGGATTTGTCGGCTATGGCTACACCTTC. This sequence encodes CASIPAGFVGYGYTF.

This chain links TRBV4-2 with TRBJ1-3, with 7 bases identical to TRBD1. The V gene end was trimmed by 3 bases and the J gene end by 2 bases; junction bases not matched to a gene: 7. This CDR3 has 16 amino acids. Germline lookup yields CDR1 LGHNA and CDR2 YNFKEQ. The CDR3 here is CASSQHDRATGNTIYF. CDR3 sequence (DNA): TGTGCCAGCAGCCAGCACGACAGGGCGACTGGAAACACCATATATTTT.

The chain uses TRBV7-9 and TRBJ2-7, with D perhaps TRBD1 (6 bases). The CDR3 contains 12 residues. CDR1 is SEHNR and CDR2 is FQNEAQ in the germline V gene (reference sequence). The V and J ends lost 5 bases and 2 bases respectively, with 7 bases between them. CDR3 coding DNA: TGTGCCAGCAGCCGGACAGCCTACGAGCAGTACTTC. This gives the protein CASSRTAYEQYF.

The chain employs TRBV11-1 and TRBJ2-7, with 9 bases lining up with TRBD2. The CDR3 extends over 15 amino acids. Germline values: CDR1 SGHAT, CDR2 FQDESV (reference sequence). J was trimmed by 2 bases and V by 6 bases; bases with no gene match: 8. As DNA, the CDR3 is TGTGCCAGCAGGCCGGAAGCGGGAGGTCCCTACGAGCAGTACTTC. Translated, it gives CASRPEAGGPYEQYF.